This T cell receptor beta chain originates from a study of T-cell memory formation after mild COVID-19. TCRdb reprocessed the 5' RACE reads with MiXCR, giving one entry per CDR3 protein. The sample has approximately 100,000 distinct CDR3 sequences; roughly 25% are singletons. This CDR3 is 17 amino acids long. V dropped 3 bases and J dropped 0 bases, with 17 bases sitting between them. Germline V lookup: CDR1 KGHSH, CDR2 LQKENI. This chain joins TRBV18 and TRBJ2-5; D perhaps matches TRBD1 (5 bases). Sequencing was carried out using PBMCs or a T cell subset sorted from them (not recorded which). The receptor comes from a man aged 18 to 30 who had mild COVID-19 (a few samples of this study predate the infection). Cell type and time point are not known. CDR3 in amino acids: CASSPARAGPYQETQYF. CDR3 nucleotide sequence: TGTGCCAGCTCACCGGCGCGAGCAGGGCCCTACCAAGAGACCCAGTACTTC.